The 6 T cell receptor beta chains below come from one sample, sequenced in a study of cytotoxic CD8 clonotypes in ibrutinib-treated CLL. Repertoires were generated with immunoSEQ multiplex PCR, while TCRdb's copy carries only in-frame clones and drops some. The sample lists roughly 250,000 clones, 70% occurring once. The starting material was PBMCs, obtained after 24 months of ibrutinib treatment. Receptor source: a human donor with chronic lymphocytic leukemia.

The V gene is TRBV27, the J gene TRBJ2-5, with a weak D call TRBD1 (5 bases). From germline, CDR1 is MNHEY and CDR2 SMNVEV (reference sequence). Trimming took 6 bases from V and 2 from J, leaving 7 bases between them. The CDR3 has 12 amino acids. CDR3 DNA sequence: TGTGCCAGCAGGGGGCCACAAGAGACCCAGTACTTC. It translates to CASRGPQETQYF.

The chain is built from TRBV28 and TRBJ2-7, with 15 bases matching TRBD2. The CDR3 sequence is 20 residues long. Germline trimming cut 3 bases from V and 2 bases from J; bases unmatched to any gene: 14. Per germline, CDR1 MDHEN and CDR2 SYDVKM. CDR3 amino acids: CASSFPDWTSGRGSTYEQYF. The CDR3 nucleotides read TGTGCCAGCAGTTTCCCCGACTGGACTAGCGGGAGGGGATCAACCTACGAGCAGTACTTC.

V gene TRBV14 combines with J gene TRBJ2-1; TRBD2 is a possible D gene (6 bases). Germline V gene lookup returns CDR1 SGHDN and CDR2 FVKESK. V was shortened by 4 bases and J by 9 bases, with 13 bases between the two germline ends. The CDR3 spans 13 residues. The chain's CDR3 is CASSLSWGGEQFF. The CDR3 DNA reads as TGTGCCAGCAGCCTCTCGTGGGGAGGTGAGCAGTTCTTC.

The rearrangement uses TRBV21-1 and TRBJ1-1. TRBV21-1 is designated a pseudogene. The CDR3 consists of 11 residues. The CDR3 nucleotides are TGTGCCAGCAGGTATCGCACTGAAGCTTTCTTT. Its translation: CASRYRTEAFF.

The chain couples TRBV27 to TRBJ2-7; D gene uncertain. The CDR3 is 13 amino acids. Between the trimmed V and J ends, which lost 2 bases and 1 base, there was a span of 6 bases. CDR1 and CDR2 (germline): MNHEY, SMNVEV (reference sequence). CDR3: CASSLNPSYEQYF. The CDR3 region has the DNA TGTGCCAGCAGTTTAAACCCTTCCTACGAGCAGTACTTC.

This chain links TRBV10-1 with TRBJ2-7; D possibly corresponds to TRBD2 (5 bases). Germline V CDR1 and CDR2: WNHNN, SYGVQD (reference sequence). There are 15 residues in the CDR3. V lost 3 bases and J lost 4, with 16 bases in between. The chain's CDR3 is CASSDEGGLPYEQYF. CDR3 in DNA: TGCGCCAGCAGTGATGAAGGAGGTCTCCCATACGAGCAGTACTTC.